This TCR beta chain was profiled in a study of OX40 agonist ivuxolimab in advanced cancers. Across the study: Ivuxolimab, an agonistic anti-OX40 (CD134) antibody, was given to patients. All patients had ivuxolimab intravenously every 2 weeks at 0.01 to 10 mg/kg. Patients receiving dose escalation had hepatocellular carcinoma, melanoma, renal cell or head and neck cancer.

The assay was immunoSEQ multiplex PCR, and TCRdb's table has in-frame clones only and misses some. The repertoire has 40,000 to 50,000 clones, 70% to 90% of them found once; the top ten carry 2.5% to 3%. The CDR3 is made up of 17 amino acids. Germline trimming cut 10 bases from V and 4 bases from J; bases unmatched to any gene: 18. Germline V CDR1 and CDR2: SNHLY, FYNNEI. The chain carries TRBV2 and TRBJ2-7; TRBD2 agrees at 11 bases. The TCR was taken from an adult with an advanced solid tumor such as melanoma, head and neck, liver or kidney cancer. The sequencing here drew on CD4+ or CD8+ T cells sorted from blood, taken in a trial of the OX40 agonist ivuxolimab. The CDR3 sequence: CATDLPILAGDRYEQYF. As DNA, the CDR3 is TGTGCCACCGACCTACCCATACTAGCGGGAGATCGGTACGAGCAGTACTTC.